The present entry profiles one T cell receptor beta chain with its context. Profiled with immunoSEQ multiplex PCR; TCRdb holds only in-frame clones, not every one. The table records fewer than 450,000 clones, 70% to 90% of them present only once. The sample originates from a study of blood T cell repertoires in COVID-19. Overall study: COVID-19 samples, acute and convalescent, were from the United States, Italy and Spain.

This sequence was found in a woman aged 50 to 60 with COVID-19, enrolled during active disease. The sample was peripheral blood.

The CDR3 DNA is TGTGCCACCTCTAGGTTTGCGAATCAGCCCCAGCATTTT. Translating gives CATSRFANQPQHF. V usage is TRBV6-5 and J usage is TRBJ1-5; D gene ambiguous. Trimming took off 10 bases at V and 4 bases at J, with 14 bases between the two ends. This CDR3 is built from 13 residues. CDR1 and CDR2 from the germline V gene are MNHEY and SVGAGI.